This T cell receptor (beta chain) derives from a study of technical replicates of blood from a few donors. Method: immunoSEQ multiplex PCR; TCRdb's copy keeps in-frame clones and lacks some. This table has approximately 73,000 clones, around nine tenths appearing once. V was pared by 5 bases and J by 15 bases, with 17 bases between. There are 12 residues in the CDR3. Looked up from germline, CDR1 is KGHSH and CDR2 is LQKENI. The chain combines TRBV18 with TRBJ2-1; D is perhaps TRBD1 (6 bases). The sequence came from a human donor in good health. The sample taken for sequencing was T cells isolated from PBMCs. CDR3 sequence: CASSTPQGPGFF. CDR3 nucleotides: TGTGCCAGCTCAACCCCCCAGGGGCCCGGGTTCTTC.